This section outlines one T cell receptor (beta chain) sequence together with its context. Its antigen is as yet unknown. This entry is derived from a study of CD8 T cells in ankylosing spondylitis. Study outcomes and limitations: Clones linked to disease were reported to show significant enrichment in matched ankylosing spondylitis synovial fluid. Characteristic of ankylosing spondylitis blood, it appeared, was a TCR beta motif comprising several highly homologous variants.

TCRdb processed the 5' RACE reads anew with MiXCR; each CDR3 protein has one entry. The sample has roughly 250,000 distinct CDR3 sequences, roughly 8.6% seen once. The junction had 2 bases not matched to a gene; V was cut back by 2 bases and J by 5 bases. The CDR3 loop spans 15 amino acids. Germline loops: CDR1 LGHNA, CDR2 YSLEER. The receptor was derived from a male donor with ankylosing spondylitis or in good health (not recorded which). Sequencing input: blood, either unsorted or a sorted T cell fraction (not recorded which). J is TRBJ1-4 and V is TRBV4-3; the match to TRBD1 covers 10 bases. CDR3 protein: CASSQPGQGNEKLFF. CDR3 nucleotide sequence: TGCGCCAGCAGCCAACCGGGACAGGGGAATGAAAAACTGTTTTTT.